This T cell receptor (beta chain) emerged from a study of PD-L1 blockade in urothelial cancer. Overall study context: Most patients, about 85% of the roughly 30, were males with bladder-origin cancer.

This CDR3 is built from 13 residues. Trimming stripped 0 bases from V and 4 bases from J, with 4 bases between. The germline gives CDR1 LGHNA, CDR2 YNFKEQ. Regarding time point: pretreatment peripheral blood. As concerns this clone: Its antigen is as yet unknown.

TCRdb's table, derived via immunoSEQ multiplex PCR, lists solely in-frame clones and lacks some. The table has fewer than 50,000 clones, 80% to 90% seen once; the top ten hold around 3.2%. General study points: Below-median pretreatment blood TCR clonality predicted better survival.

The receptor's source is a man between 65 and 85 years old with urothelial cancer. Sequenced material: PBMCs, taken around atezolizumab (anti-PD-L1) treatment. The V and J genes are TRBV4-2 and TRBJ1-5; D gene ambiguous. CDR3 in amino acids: CASSQDRNQPQHF. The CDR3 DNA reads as TGTGCCAGCAGCCAAGATCGGAATCAGCCCCAGCATTTT.